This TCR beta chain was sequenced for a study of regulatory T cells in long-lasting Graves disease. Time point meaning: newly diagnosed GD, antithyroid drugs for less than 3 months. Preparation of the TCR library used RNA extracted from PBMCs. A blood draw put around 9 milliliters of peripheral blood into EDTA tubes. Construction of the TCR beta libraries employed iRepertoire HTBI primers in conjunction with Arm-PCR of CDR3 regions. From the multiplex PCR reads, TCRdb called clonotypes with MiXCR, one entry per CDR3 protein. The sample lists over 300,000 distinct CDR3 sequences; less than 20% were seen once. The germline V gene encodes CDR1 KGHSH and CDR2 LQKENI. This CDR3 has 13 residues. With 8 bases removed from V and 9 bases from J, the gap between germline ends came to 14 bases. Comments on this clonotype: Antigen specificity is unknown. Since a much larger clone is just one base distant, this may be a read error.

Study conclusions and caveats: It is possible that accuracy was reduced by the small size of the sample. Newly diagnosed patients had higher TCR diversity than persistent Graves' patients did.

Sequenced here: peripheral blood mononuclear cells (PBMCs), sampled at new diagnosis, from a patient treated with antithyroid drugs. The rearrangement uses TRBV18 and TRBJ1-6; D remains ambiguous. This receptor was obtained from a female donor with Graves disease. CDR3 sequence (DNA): TGTGCCAGCCCACGAAACCCAGGTTCACCCCTCCACTTT. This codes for CASPRNPGSPLHF.